The 28 T cell receptor beta chains listed next were all sequenced from one sample in a study of chemoradiotherapy in HPV16-positive cancers. Profiling relied on immunoSEQ multiplex PCR, and the TCRdb table lists in-frame clones only, not all of them. Among 25,000 to 40,000 clones listed, about 86% were seen once. Sample: blood, taken from a patient who underwent chemoradiotherapy. These receptors all stem from a human donor with HPV-associated anogenital cancer.

This clone was seen just once. This rearrangement joins TRBV28 to TRBJ1-2, with 7 positions matching TRBD1. The CDR3 loop spans 20 amino acids. In germline, CDR1 is MDHEN, CDR2 SYDVKM. V shed 1 base and J 1 base; nucleotides not matched to a gene: 18. In nucleotides, the CDR3 is TGTGCCAGCAGTTTATACCGGTTGTGGGGACAGAGGTTCGGTAACTATGGCTACACCTTC. Translation gives CASSLYRLWGQRFGNYGYTF.

The chain joins TRBV7-2 to TRBJ1-1; no reliable D call. The germline V and J ends were trimmed by 1 base and 6 bases, with 6 bases remaining between them. Germline assignment: CDR1 SGHTA and CDR2 FQGNSA. This CDR3 is built from 12 residues. CDR3 amino acids: CASSLVRPEAFF. CDR3 nucleotide sequence: TGTGCCAGCAGCTTAGTCAGGCCTGAAGCTTTCTTT.

The chain is built from TRBV6-4 and TRBJ2-2; tentatively, D is TRBD1 (5 bases). CDR3 length equals 16 residues. V was pared by 7 bases and J by 2 bases, with 17 bases between. CDR1 MRHNA and CDR2 SNTAGT come from the germline V gene. The CDR3 sequence: CASKPSTELNTGELFF. The CDR3, as DNA: TGTGCCAGCAAACCTTCGACAGAATTAAACACCGGGGAGCTGTTTTTT.

The chain couples TRBV7-9 to TRBJ1-1, with 12 bases matching TRBD1. This CDR3 region has 19 residues. The germline V gene has CDR1 SEHNR and CDR2 FQNEAQ (reference sequence). The J segment lost 1 base and the V segment lost 5 bases, leaving 14 bases of the junction unmatched. DNA for the CDR3: TGTGCCAGCAGCGGGGGACAGGGGGCTGGGTTGGGCCAGAACACTGAAGCTTTCTTT. This sequence encodes CASSGGQGAGLGQNTEAFF. Variable domain in full (rest from reference TRBV7-9 and TRBJ1-1): DTGVSQNPRHKITKRGQNVTFRCDPISEHNRLYWYRQTLGQGPEFLTYFQNEAQLEKSRLLSDRFSAERPKGSFSTLEIQRTEQGDSAMYLCASSGGQGAGLGQNTEAFFGQGTRLTVV.

The chain recombines TRBV6-5 with TRBJ1-1; TRBD1 agrees at 9 bases. J lost 0 bases, V lost 6 bases, and 8 bases had no gene match. Germline assignment: CDR1 MNHEY and CDR2 SVGAGI. CDR3 size: 16 residues. For the CDR3, the DNA is TGTGCCAGCAGCTACGGACAGGGGAATATGAACACTGAAGCTTTCTTT. This encodes CASSYGQGNMNTEAFF.

V is TRBV19 and J is TRBJ2-7, with 9 bases lining up with TRBD1. The CDR3 has 15 residues. Germline-derived CDR1 and CDR2 are LNHDA and SQIVND (reference sequence). V lost 5 bases, J lost 5 bases, and 10 bases stayed unmatched. The CDR3 sequence is CASSSPGTGLDEQYF. In DNA, the CDR3 is TGTGCCAGTAGTTCTCCCGGGACAGGGCTCGACGAGCAGTACTTC.

This chain joins TRBV2 and TRBJ1-1, with unresolved D. Germline assignment: CDR1 SNHLY and CDR2 FYNNEI. The CDR3 is 12 residues long. The ends were cut back, 11 bases at V and 4 bases at J, with 14 bases in the middle. The CDR3 sequence: CAAGPGVTEAFF. CDR3 bases: TGTGCCGCCGGACCTGGCGTCACTGAAGCTTTCTTT. The variable domain in full, with the rest retrieved from reference TRBV2 and TRBJ1-1, is EPEVTQTPSHQVTQMGQEVILRCVPISNHLYFYWYRQILGQKVEFLVSFYNNEISEKSEIFDDQFSVERPDGSNFTLKIRSTKLEDSAMYFCAAGPGVTEAFFGQGTRLTVV.

This clone appeared a single time. This chain connects TRBV11-2 to TRBJ2-3, with a possible D match to TRBD2 (5 bases). CDR3 size: 16 residues. CDR1 and CDR2 from the germline V gene are SGHAT and FQNNGV. V was clipped by 1 base and J by 2 bases, with 13 bases between them. The CDR3 reads CASSLGLSSYTDTQYF. As DNA, the CDR3 is TGTGCCAGCAGCTTAGGTTTATCTAGCTACACAGATACGCAGTATTTT.

J is TRBJ2-5 and V is TRBV5-1; possible D gene TRBD2, 5 bases. V gave up 0 bases and J gave up 5 bases, with 14 bases separating them. There are 15 residues in the CDR3. The germline gives CDR1 SGHRS, CDR2 YFSETQ. In nucleotides, the CDR3 is TGCGCCAGCAGCTTGGGGGTTGGAGGAAAGGAGACCCAGTACTTC. Translating it yields CASSLGVGGKETQYF.

The genes are TRBV7-2 and TRBJ2-1, with 12 bases identical to TRBD2. Germline-derived CDR1 and CDR2 are SGHTA and FQGNSA. The length of the CDR3 is 18 residues. Unmatched junction bases numbered 4, after V lost 1 base and J lost 0 bases. The CDR3 sequence is CASSLVASGGASYNEQFF. DNA of the CDR3: TGTGCCAGCAGCTTAGTAGCTAGCGGGGGGGCCTCCTACAATGAGCAGTTCTTC.

V gene TRBV21-1 combines with J gene TRBJ1-5. TRBV21-1 is tagged as a pseudogene. The CDR3 extends over 14 amino acids. CDR3 sequence (DNA): TGTGCCAGCAGCAAAGAGTGGGTTCCGGGTCCCCAGCATTTT. It translates to CASSKEWVPGPQHF.

A few counts support this clone. The chain employs TRBV6-5 and TRBJ1-2; D might be TRBD1 (5 bases). The ends were cut back, 6 bases at V and 4 bases at J, with 12 bases in the middle. This CDR3 has 13 residues. The germline V gene has CDR1 MNHEY and CDR2 SVGAGI. This CDR3 is CASRGRQRYGYTF. CDR3 sequence (DNA): TGTGCCAGCAGGGGCCGACAGCGCTATGGCTACACCTTC.

In this sample, this clone turned up a few times. This sequence joins TRBV11-2 and TRBJ2-6; perhaps TRBD1 as D (5 bases). There are 15 residues in the CDR3. Per the germline V gene, CDR1 is SGHAT and CDR2 is FQNNGV. Trimming took 5 bases from V and 0 from J, leaving 8 bases between them. CDR3 sequence: CASSPQGSGANVLTF. For the CDR3, the DNA is TGTGCCAGCAGCCCGCAGGGCTCTGGGGCCAACGTCCTGACTTTC.

The gene calls are TRBV29-1 and TRBJ1-5; weak D call: TRBD1 (5 bases). The CDR3 is 13 residues long. Trimming removed 6 bases at V and 7 bases at J, with 16 bases between. Germline lookup yields CDR1 SQVTM and CDR2 ANQGSEA. This CDR3 reads CSVGGGPGQPQHF. Written as DNA, the CDR3 is TGCAGCGTCGGGGGAGGGCCGGGACAGCCCCAGCATTTT.

The genes are TRBV6-5 and TRBJ2-7; D gene uncertain. Trimming left V 2 bases short and J 2 bases short, with 10 bases between. There are 14 residues in the CDR3. Germline loops: CDR1 MNHEY, CDR2 SVGAGI. The CDR3 DNA follows: TGTGCCAGCAGTTACAGAATCGGTACCTACGAGCAGTACTTC. Amino acids: CASSYRIGTYEQYF.

This clone was detected only once. The chain carries TRBV15 and TRBJ1-2; 8 bases align to TRBD1. CDR1 is LNHNV and CDR2 is YYDKDF in the germline V gene (reference sequence). The CDR3 contains 15 residues. V was pared by 4 bases and J by 5 bases, with 9 bases of the junction left unmatched. The CDR3 is CATSILGQGSYGYTF. The CDR3 DNA sequence: TGTGCCACCAGCATCCTTGGACAGGGAAGTTATGGCTACACCTTC.

This chain connects TRBV5-6 to TRBJ2-1, with TRBD2 identical over 8 bases. The CDR3 runs to 15 residues. The trim removed 4 bases at V and 4 bases at J, leaving 7 bases unmatched. Germline loops: CDR1 SGHDT, CDR2 YYEEEE. The CDR3, as DNA: TGTGCCAGCAGCCCGCCGGGACTAGGGTACAATGAGCAGTTCTTC. This translates into CASSPPGLGYNEQFF.

DNA for the CDR3: TGTGCCAGCAGCTTAGGCCAGCTAGTAGAGGTCTACACCTTC. Translation: CASSLGQLVEVYTF. The chain links TRBV7-2 to TRBJ1-2; D unresolved. V was pared by 1 base and J by 10 bases, with 16 bases between. The CDR3 consists of 14 residues. The V gene's germline CDR1 is SGHTA and CDR2 FQGNSA. Full variable domain (remainder filled in from reference TRBV7-2 and TRBJ1-2): GAGVSQSPSNKVTEKGKDVELRCDPISGHTALYWYRQSLGQGLEFLIYFQGNSAPDKSGLPSDRFSAERTGGSVSTLTIQRTQQEDSAVYLCASSLGQLVEVYTFGSGTRLTVV.

This chain links TRBV10-3 with TRBJ2-7, with 9 bases aligning to TRBD2. Trimming removed 0 bases from V and 0 bases from J; junction bases left unmatched: 12. Germline CDR1 ENHRY, CDR2 SYGVKD. There are 19 residues in the CDR3. CDR3 in amino acids: CAISESVGLAPTISYEQYF. CDR3 bases: TGTGCCATCAGTGAGTCAGTGGGACTAGCTCCTACTATCTCCTACGAGCAGTACTTC.

The chain recombines TRBV27 with TRBJ2-3; D not resolved. The length of the CDR3 is 13 residues. V lost 6 bases and J 5 bases, leaving 12 bases between the germline ends. Germline CDR1 is MNHEY and CDR2 is SMNVEV (reference sequence). The DNA for the CDR3 is TGTGCCAGCAGCATAGAGGATTTAGATACGCAGTATTTT. Its translation: CASSIEDLDTQYF.

DNA of the CDR3: TGTGCCAGCAGGACCCCCGGCAATCAGCCCCAGCATTTT. Protein: CASRTPGNQPQHF. This chain joins TRBV6-1 and TRBJ1-5; D is unclear. In germline, CDR1 is MNHNS, CDR2 SASEGT. The length of the CDR3 is 13 residues. V was cut by 6 bases and J by 2 bases, with 8 bases left in between.

The rearrangement uses TRBV6-4 and TRBJ1-6, with D unresolved. Trimming shortened V by 2 bases and J by 6 bases, and 11 bases separated the two germline ends. CDR3 length: 15 residues. The V gene's germline CDR1 is MRHNA and CDR2 SNTAGT. Here the CDR3 DNA reads TGTGCCAGCAGTGACCGTGGGCGTGCTAATTCACCCCTCCACTTT. It translates to CASSDRGRANSPLHF.

The rearrangement uses TRBV7-9 and TRBJ2-5, with 14 bases that match TRBD2. Per the germline V gene, CDR1 is SEHNR and CDR2 is FQNEAQ (reference sequence). V was pared by 5 bases and J by 4 bases, with 3 bases of the junction left unmatched. CDR3 length: 15 amino acids. The CDR3 loop is CASSGTSGGGETQYF. The CDR3 DNA reads TGTGCCAGCAGCGGGACTAGCGGGGGAGGAGAGACCCAGTACTTC.

V usage is TRBV7-2 and J usage is TRBJ1-6; TRBD1 matches 9 bases. Germline assignment: CDR1 SGHTA and CDR2 FQGNSA. This CDR3 is built from 15 residues. V lost 5 bases, J lost 8 bases, and 7 bases stayed unmatched. The chain's CDR3 is CASSPEQGAHSPLHF. Here the CDR3 DNA reads TGTGCCAGCAGCCCAGAACAGGGGGCGCATTCACCCCTCCACTTT.

The chain uses TRBV5-1 and TRBJ2-7, with 9 positions matching TRBD1. V lost 4 bases and J lost 2; bases outside the gene matches: 10. Germline V gene data show CDR1 as SGHRS and CDR2 as YFSETQ. The CDR3 covers 16 residues. The chain's CDR3 is CASSQTGGPGTYEQYF. CDR3 DNA: TGCGCCAGCAGCCAGACAGGGGGGCCAGGGACCTACGAGCAGTACTTC.

This chain links TRBV23-1 with TRBJ2-7, with D maybe TRBD1 (5 bases). TRBV23-1 carries the ORF label, with uncertain function. V was clipped by 0 bases and J by 2 bases, with 8 bases between them. This CDR3 has 14 amino acids. The CDR3 sequence is CASSQSGRAYEQYF. CDR3 bases: TGCGCCAGCAGTCAATCAGGCAGGGCCTACGAGCAGTACTTC.

The gene calls are TRBV7-3 and TRBJ2-6, with unresolved D. V gave up 5 bases and J gave up 0 bases, with 11 bases separating them. The germline CDR1 and CDR2 sequences are SGHTA and FQGTGA. This CDR3 has 16 residues. CDR3 sequence reads: CASSPHDNSGANVLTF. The CDR3 nucleotides are TGTGCCAGCAGCCCTCACGATAACTCTGGGGCCAACGTCCTGACTTTC.

This clone showed up just once. The chain has TRBV19 and TRBJ1-1; no definite D call. Germline loops: CDR1 LNHDA, CDR2 SQIVND (reference sequence). There are 16 residues in the CDR3. The V gene lost 5 bases and the J gene lost 2 bases, with 18 bases spanning the gap. The CDR3 DNA reads as TGTGCCAGTAGTCGTCCACCGGGAGCCCCAAACACTGAAGCTTTCTTT. It translates to CASSRPPGAPNTEAFF.